This T cell receptor (beta chain) stems from a study of shared clonotypes between healthy human individuals. Overall study context: Per-donor plates numbered three CD4 naive, three CD4 memory, two CD8 naive and one CD8 memory.

Points on this clone: Its specificity is not known.

Study observations and caveats: A small donor pool kept down the genetic and exposure-history diversity that was represented.

Authors' data handling: Junction-only sequences produced by ImmunoSEQ had no quality scores, so filtering differed. Sequenced by immunoSEQ multiplex PCR; TCRdb stores in-frame clones only, minus some. V and J calls and clone size follow that table, whereas D and trimming were derived from the DNA. The sample shows nearly 1 million clones, 60% to 85% of them seen only once. Sequenced input: memory CD4+ T cells sorted from blood. Subset given: CD45RA-negative fraction. This clonotype was sampled from a man aged 18 to 30 in good health.

The CDR3: CATSRGTGRQETQYF. CDR3 DNA sequence: TGTGCCACCAGCAGAGGGACAGGGAGGCAAGAGACCCAGTACTTC. The chain recombines TRBV15 with TRBJ2-5; 8 bases align to TRBD1. CDR3 length: 15 residues. V trimming: 1 base; J trimming: 2 bases; junction bases outside the gene matches: 3. CDR1 is LNHNV, CDR2 YYDKDF, per germline (reference sequence). Drawing the rest from reference TRBV15 and TRBJ2-5, the complete variable domain is DAMVIQNPRYQVTQFGKPVTLSCSQTLNHNVMYWYQQKSSQAPKLLFHYYDKDFNNEADTPDNFQSRRPNTSFCFLDIRSPGLGDTAMYLCATSRGTGRQETQYFGPGTRLLVL.